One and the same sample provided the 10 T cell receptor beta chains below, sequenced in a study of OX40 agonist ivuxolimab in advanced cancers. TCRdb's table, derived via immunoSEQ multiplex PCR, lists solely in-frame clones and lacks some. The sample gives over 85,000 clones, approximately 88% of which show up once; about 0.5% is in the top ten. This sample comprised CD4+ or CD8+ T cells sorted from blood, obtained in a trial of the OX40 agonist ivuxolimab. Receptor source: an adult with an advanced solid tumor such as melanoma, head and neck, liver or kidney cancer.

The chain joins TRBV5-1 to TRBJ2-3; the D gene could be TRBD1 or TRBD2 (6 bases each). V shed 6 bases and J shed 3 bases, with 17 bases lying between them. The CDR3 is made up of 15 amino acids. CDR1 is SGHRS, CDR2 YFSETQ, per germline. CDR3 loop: CASTFNGGGTDTQYF. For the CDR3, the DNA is TGCGCCAGCACCTTTAACGGGGGCGGAACAGATACGCAGTATTTT.

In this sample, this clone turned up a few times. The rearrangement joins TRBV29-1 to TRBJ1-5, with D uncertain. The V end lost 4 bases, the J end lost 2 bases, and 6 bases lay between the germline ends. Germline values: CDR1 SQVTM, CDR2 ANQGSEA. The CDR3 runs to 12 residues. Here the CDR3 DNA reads TGCAGCGTTGGATGGGGCAATCAGCCCCAGCATTTT. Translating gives CSVGWGNQPQHF.

The CDR3 loop is CASTYSADTQYF. The DNA for the CDR3 is TGTGCCAGCACCTATAGCGCAGATACGCAGTATTTT. The chain uses TRBV7-2 and TRBJ2-3; D is perhaps TRBD2 (5 bases). The V gene's germline CDR1 is SGHTA and CDR2 FQGNSA. This CDR3 contains 12 residues. Trimming pared 7 bases from V and 4 bases from J, leaving 9 bases between.

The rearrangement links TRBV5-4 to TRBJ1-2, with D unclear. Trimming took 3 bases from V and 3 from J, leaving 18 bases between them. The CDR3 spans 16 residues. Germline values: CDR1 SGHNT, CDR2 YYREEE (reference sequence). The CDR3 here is CASSSYNYWEDYGYTF. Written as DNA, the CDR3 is TGTGCCAGCAGCTCCTACAATTACTGGGAAGACTATGGCTACACCTTC.

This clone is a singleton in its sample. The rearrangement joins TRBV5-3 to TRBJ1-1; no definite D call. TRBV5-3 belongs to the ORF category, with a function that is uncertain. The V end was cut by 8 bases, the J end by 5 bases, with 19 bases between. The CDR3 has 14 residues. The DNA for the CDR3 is TGTGCCAGCAGCCGAACGAGGGCGGGTACTGAAGCTTTCTTT. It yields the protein CASSRTRAGTEAFF.

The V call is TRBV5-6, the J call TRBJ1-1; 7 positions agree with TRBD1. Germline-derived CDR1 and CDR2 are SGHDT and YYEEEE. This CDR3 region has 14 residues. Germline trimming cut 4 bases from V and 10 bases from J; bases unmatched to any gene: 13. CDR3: CASSPSIIQGRAFF. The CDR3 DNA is TGTGCCAGCAGCCCATCAATAATACAGGGGCGAGCTTTCTTT.

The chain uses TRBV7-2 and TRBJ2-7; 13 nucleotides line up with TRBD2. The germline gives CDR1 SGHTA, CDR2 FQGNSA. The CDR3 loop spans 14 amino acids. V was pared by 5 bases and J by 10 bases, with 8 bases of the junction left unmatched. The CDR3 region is CASSIRTSGGSQYF. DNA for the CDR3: TGTGCCAGCAGCATACGGACTAGCGGGGGCTCTCAGTACTTC.

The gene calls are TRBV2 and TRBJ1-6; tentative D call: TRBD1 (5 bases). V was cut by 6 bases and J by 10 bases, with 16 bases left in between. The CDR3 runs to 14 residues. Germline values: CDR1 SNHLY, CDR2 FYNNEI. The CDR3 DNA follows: TGTGCCAGCAGGGGAGGGGTGAGTTACTCACCCCTCCACTTT. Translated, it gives CASRGGVSYSPLHF.

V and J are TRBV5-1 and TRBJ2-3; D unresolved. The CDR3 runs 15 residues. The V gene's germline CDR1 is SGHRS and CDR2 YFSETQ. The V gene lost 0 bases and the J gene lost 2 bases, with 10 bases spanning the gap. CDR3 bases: TGCGCCAGCAGCTTGGGAGGCACGTCCACAGATACGCAGTATTTT. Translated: CASSLGGTSTDTQYF. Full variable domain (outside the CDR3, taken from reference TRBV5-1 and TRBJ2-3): KAGVTQTPRYLIKTRGQQVTLSCSPISGHRSVSWYQQTPGQGLQFLFEYFSETQRNKGNFPGRFSGRQFSNSRSEMNVSTLELGDSALYLCASSLGGTSTDTQYFGPGTRLTVL.

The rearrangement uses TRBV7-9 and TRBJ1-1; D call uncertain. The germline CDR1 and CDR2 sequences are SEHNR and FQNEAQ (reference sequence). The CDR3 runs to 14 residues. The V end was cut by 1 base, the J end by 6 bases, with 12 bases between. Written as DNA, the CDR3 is TGTGCCAGCAGCTTAGTCCCCAACCCGGCTGAAGCTTTCTTT. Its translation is CASSLVPNPAEAFF.